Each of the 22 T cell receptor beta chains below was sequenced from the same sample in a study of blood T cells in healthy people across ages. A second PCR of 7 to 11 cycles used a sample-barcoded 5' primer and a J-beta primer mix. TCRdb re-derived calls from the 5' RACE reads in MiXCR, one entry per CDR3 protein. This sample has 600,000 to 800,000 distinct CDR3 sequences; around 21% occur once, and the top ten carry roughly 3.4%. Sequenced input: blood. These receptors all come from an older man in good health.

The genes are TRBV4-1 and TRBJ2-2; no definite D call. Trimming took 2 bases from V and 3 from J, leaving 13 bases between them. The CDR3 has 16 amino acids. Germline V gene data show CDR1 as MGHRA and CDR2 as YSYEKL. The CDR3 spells CASSQFPDPDTGELFF. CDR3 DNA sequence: TGCGCCAGCAGCCAATTTCCGGACCCTGACACCGGGGAGCTGTTTTTT.

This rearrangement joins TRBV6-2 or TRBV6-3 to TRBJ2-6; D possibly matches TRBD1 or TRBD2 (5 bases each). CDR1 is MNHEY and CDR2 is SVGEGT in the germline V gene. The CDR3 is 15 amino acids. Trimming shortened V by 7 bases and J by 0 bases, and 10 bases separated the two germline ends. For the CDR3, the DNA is TGTGCCAGCACCCCGAGGGGCTCTGGGGCCAACGTCCTGACTTTC. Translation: CASTPRGSGANVLTF.

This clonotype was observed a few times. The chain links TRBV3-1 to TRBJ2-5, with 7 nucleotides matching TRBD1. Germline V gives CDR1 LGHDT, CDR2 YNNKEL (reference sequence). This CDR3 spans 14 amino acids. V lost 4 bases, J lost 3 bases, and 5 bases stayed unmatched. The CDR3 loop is CASSLKGAEETQYF. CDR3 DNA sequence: TGTGCCAGCAGCCTTAAGGGGGCCGAAGAGACCCAGTACTTC.

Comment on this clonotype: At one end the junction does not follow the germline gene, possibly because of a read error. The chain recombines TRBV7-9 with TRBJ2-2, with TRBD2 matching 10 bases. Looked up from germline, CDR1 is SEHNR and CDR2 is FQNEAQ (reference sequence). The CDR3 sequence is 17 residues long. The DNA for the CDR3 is TGTGCCAGCGGCTTACAGCGGGAGGGCCGCGGAACCGGGGAGCTGTTTTTT. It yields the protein CASGLQREGRGTGELFF.

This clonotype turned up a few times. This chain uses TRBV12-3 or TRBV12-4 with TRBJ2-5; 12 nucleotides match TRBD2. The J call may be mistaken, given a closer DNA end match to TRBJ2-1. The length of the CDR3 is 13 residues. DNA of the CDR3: TGTGCCAGCAGTTCGGGACTAGCGGGCGAGCAGTTCTTC. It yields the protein CASSSGLAGEQFF.

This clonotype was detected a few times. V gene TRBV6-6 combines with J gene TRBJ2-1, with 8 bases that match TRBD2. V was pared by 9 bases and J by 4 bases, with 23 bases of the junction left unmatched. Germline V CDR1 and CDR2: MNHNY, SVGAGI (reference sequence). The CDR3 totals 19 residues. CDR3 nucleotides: TGTGCCAGACCCCCGGAGGAACTAGCGGAGCCAGTACTGTACAATGAGCAGTTCTTC. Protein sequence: CARPPEELAEPVLYNEQFF.

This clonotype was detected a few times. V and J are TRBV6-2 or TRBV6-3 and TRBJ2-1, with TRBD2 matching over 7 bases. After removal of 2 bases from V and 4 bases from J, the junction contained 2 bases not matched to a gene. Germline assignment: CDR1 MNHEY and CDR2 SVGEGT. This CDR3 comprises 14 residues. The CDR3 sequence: CASSYQRDYNEQFF. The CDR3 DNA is TGTGCCAGCAGTTACCAGCGGGATTACAATGAGCAGTTCTTC.

The CDR3: CASLGTDQETQYF. The CDR3 DNA reads as TGTGCCAGCCTTGGGACAGACCAAGAGACCCAGTACTTC. The gene calls are TRBV19 and TRBJ2-5, with 7 nucleotides matching TRBD1. Germline CDR1 is LNHDA and CDR2 is SQIVND (reference sequence). The CDR3 has 13 amino acids. V lost 9 bases to trimming and J lost 0 bases; unmatched junction nucleotides: 4.

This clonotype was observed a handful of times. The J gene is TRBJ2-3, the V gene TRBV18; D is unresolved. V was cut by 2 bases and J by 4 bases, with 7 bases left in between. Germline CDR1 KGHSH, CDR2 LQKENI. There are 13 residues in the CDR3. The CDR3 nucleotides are TGTGCCAGCTCACCAGAGTGGGCAGATACGCAGTATTTT. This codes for CASSPEWADTQYF.

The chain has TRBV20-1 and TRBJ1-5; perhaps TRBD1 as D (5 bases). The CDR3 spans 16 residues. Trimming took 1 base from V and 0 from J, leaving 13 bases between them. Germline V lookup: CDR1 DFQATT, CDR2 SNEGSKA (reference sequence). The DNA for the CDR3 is TGCAGTGCTAGAGCGGAGGGGTACGGTAGCAATCAGCCCCAGCATTTT. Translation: CSARAEGYGSNQPQHF.

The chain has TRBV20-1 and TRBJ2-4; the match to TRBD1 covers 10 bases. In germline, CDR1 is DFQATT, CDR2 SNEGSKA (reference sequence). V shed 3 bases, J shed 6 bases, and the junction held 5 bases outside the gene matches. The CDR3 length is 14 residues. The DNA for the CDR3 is TGCAGTGCTAGTACCGGGACAGGGGTAAACATTCAGTACTTC. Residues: CSASTGTGVNIQYF.

CDR3 in amino acids: CASSSSGSISGELFF. The CDR3 DNA follows: TGTGCCAGCAGTTCTAGCGGGAGTATTTCCGGGGAGCTGTTTTTT. The J gene is TRBJ2-2, the V gene TRBV25-1, with 10 nucleotides matching TRBD2. The CDR3 totals 15 residues. Germline V lookup: CDR1 MGHDK, CDR2 SYGVNS. Trimming took 5 bases from V and 6 from J; bases not matched to a gene: 6.

CDR3 sequence: CASSEYVWSSGNTIYF. The CDR3 DNA sequence: TGTGCCAGCAGTGAATATGTCTGGAGCTCTGGAAACACCATATATTTT. The chain uses TRBV6-1 and TRBJ1-3; D uncertain. This CDR3 has 16 residues. Trimming removed 2 bases at V and 0 bases at J, with 11 bases between. In germline, CDR1 is MNHNS, CDR2 SASEGT.

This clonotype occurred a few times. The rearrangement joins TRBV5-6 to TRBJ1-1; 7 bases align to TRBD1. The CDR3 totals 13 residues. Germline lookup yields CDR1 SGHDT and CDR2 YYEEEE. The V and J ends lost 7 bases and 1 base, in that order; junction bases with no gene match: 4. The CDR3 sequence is CASGGQKNTEAFF. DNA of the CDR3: TGTGCCAGCGGGGGACAGAAGAACACTGAAGCTTTCTTT. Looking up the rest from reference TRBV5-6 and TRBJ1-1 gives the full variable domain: DAGVTQSPTHLIKTRGQQVTLRCSPKSGHDTVSWYQQALGQGPQFIFQYYEEEERQRGNFPDRFSGHQFPNYSSELNVNALLLGDSALYLCASGGQKNTEAFFGQGTRLTVV.

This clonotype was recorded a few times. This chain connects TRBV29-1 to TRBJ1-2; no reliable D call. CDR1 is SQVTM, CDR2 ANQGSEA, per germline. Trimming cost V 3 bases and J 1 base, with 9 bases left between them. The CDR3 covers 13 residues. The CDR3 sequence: CSVELEGNYGYTF. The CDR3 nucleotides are TGCAGCGTTGAGTTAGAGGGTAACTATGGCTACACCTTC.

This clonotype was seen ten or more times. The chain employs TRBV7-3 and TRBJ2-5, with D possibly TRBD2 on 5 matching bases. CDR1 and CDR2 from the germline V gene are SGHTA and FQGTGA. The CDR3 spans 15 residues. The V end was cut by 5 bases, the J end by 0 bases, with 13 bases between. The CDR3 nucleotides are TGTGCCAGCAGCCCAAGCGGATTCTACCAAGAGACCCAGTACTTC. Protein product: CASSPSGFYQETQYF.

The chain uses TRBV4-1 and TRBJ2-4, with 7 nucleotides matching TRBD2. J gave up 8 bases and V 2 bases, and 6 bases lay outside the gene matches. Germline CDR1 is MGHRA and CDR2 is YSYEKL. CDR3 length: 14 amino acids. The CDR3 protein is CASSQSAGRDIQYF. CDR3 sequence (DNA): TGCGCCAGCAGCCAATCAGCGGGGCGGGACATTCAGTACTTC.

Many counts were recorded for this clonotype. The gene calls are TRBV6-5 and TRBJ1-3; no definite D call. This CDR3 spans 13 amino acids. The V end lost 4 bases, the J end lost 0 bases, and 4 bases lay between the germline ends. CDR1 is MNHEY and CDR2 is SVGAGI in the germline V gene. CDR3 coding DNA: TGTGCCAGCAGTTCACTCTCTGGAAACACCATATATTTT. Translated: CASSSLSGNTIYF.

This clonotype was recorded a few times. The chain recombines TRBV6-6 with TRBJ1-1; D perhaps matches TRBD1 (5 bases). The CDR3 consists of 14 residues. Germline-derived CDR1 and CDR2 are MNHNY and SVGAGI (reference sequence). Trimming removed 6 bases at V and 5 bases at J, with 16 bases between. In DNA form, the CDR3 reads TGTGCCAGCAGCCTTATTGGCAGGGAAACTGAAGCTTTCTTT. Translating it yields CASSLIGRETEAFF.

CDR3 sequence (DNA): TGCAGTGCTAGAGATGGGGGAGAGAGCAATGAGCAGTTCTTC. Translation gives CSARDGGESNEQFF. The rearrangement links TRBV20-1 to TRBJ2-5, with D tentatively TRBD1 or TRBD2 (5 bases each). With the DNA end fitting TRBJ2-1 better, the J assignment may be wrong. The germline V gene has CDR1 DFQATT and CDR2 SNEGSKA (reference sequence). CDR3 size: 14 residues.

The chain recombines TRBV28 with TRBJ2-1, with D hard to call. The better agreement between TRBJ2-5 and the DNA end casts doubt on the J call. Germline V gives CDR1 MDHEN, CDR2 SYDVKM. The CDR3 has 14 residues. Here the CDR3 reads CASSFVVNQETQYF. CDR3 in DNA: TGTGCCAGCAGTTTTGTGGTTAACCAAGAGACCCAGTACTTC.

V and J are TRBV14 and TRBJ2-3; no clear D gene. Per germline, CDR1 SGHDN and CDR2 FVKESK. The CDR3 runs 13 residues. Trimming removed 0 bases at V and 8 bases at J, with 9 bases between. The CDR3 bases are TGTGCCAGCAGCCAAGATATTCAGAGTACGCAGTATTTT. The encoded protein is CASSQDIQSTQYF. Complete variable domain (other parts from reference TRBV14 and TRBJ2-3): EAGVTQFPSHSVIEKGQTVTLRCDPISGHDNLYWYRRVMGKEIKFLLHFVKESKQDESGMPNNRFLAERTGGTYSTLKVQPAELEDSGVYFCASSQDIQSTQYFGPGTRLTVL.